The clone carrying this T cell receptor beta chain was recorded a few times. What it recognizes is unknown. The germline V gene encodes CDR1 MNHEY and CDR2 SMNVEV (reference sequence). The CDR3 extends over 18 amino acids. V trimming: 4 bases; J trimming: 6 bases; junction bases outside the gene matches: 15. The data stem from a study of T cells in Graves' hyperthyroidism and ophthalmopathy. Whole-study findings and limits: From stable hyperthyroidism, ophthalmopathy was separated by a 13 V-J model.

It was 8 to 10 ml of fresh peripheral blood that supplied the PBMCs. The source material, RNA transcripts, was used to amplify TCR beta CDR3 regions. In the first-round RT-PCR of the TCR CDR3, the HTBI primer set was used. TCRdb re-derived calls from the multiplex PCR reads in MiXCR, one entry per CDR3 protein. The sample includes more than 600,000 distinct CDR3 sequences, around 17% of them seen just once. This rearrangement joins TRBV27 to TRBJ2-1; 10 bases are a match to TRBD2. The sequence was obtained from a man in his late teens or twenties with Graves' hyperthyroidism. What was sequenced was blood. CDR3 loop: CASSSPGVLAGDGNEQFF. For the CDR3, the DNA is TGTGCCAGCAGTTCCCCGGGGGTGCTAGCGGGAGATGGCAATGAGCAGTTCTTC.